This T cell receptor (beta chain) was identified during a study of blood T cell repertoires in COVID-19. Across the whole study: Specimens from acute and convalescent COVID-19 originated in the United States, Italy and Spain. The cDNA or gDNA used as material had been derived from T cells, B-cell-depleted T cells, or PBMCs.

Authors' methods: Reference gene primer amplification yielded estimated nucleated cell counts. Here immunoSEQ multiplex PCR was the method, and the copy in TCRdb shows in-frame clones only, minus some. V and J calls and clone size come straight from that table; D and trimming were deduced from the DNA. This table holds over 70,000 clones, over 70% found once. Trimming took 6 bases from V and 3 from J, leaving 26 bases between them. The CDR3 is 18 residues long. Per germline, CDR1 LNHDA and CDR2 SQIVND (reference sequence). The rearrangement links TRBV19 to TRBJ1-2; D is unresolved. Source material: peripheral blood. This clonotype was obtained from a man older than 75 with acute or convalescent COVID-19. The CDR3, as DNA: TGTGCCAGTAGCACCGTCCACCCAGGCGGGGAAGGGTACTATGGCTACACCTTC. It codes for CASSTVHPGGEGYYGYTF. The full variable domain, completed using reference TRBV19 and TRBJ1-2, is DGGITQSPKYLFRKEGQNVTLSCEQNLNHDAMYWYRQDPGQGLRLIYYSQIVNDFQKGDIAEGYSVSREKKESFPLTVTSAQKNPTAFYLCASSTVHPGGEGYYGYTFGSGTRLTVV.